The rows below give T cell receptor beta chains drawn from one sample of a study of cytomegalovirus exposure and HLA in healthy donors. Only in-frame clones appear in the TCRdb table, and some are missing; sequencing was by immunoSEQ multiplex PCR. The table shows about 200,000 clones, with about four fifths occurring only once. Sequenced: PBMCs. Receptors were obtained from a man aged 40-49 years in good health and CMV-seropositive. The conserved cysteine and the conserved F or W are not part of the CDR3 here. A clone size is listed for some rows: how often the clone was seen (once, few, many), or a class if it is expanded.

J,size,V,CDR3
TRBJ2-1,once,TRBV20-1,SAHPPREQF
TRBJ2-7,-,TRBV19,ASRGGTGVYEQY
TRBJ2-1,-,TRBV19,ASSQLAGVGNEQF
TRBJ1-2,-,TRBV2,ASRAQTGVNYGYT
TRBJ2-1,-,TRBV7-9,ASTSKGVRRISYNEQF
TRBJ2-7,-,TRBV5-4,ASSPYYRESYEQY
TRBJ2-6,once,TRBV7-9,ASTTRGGGTSGANVLT
TRBJ1-5,-,TRBV30,AWSNGGDQPQH
TRBJ2-3,-,TRBV4-1,ASSQEGDTTDTQY
TRBJ1-1,few,TRBV6-1,ASSGRWNTEAF
TRBJ1-1,once,TRBV7-6,ASSWNQGKRTEAF
TRBJ2-1,-,TRBV10-3,AISSGGGSDEQF
TRBJ2-3,-,TRBV7-6,ASSFSPSGGPTDTQY
TRBJ2-6,-,TRBV29-1,SVGKLGASVLT
TRBJ1-2,-,TRBV7-9,ASSPGTGGPDYGYT
TRBJ2-5,-,TRBV6-9,ASSSPPLGLAGVKTQY
TRBJ2-7,-,TRBV7-9,ASSQEVAGGPLEQY
TRBJ2-1,-,TRBV7-3,ASSLMGGGMSNEQF
TRBJ1-5,-,TRBV11-1,ASSPDGSQLQPQH
TRBJ1-1,-,TRBV27,ASSPLGGAMNTEAF
TRBJ2-1,-,TRBV6-5,ASRRQGEQF
TRBJ2-3,once,TRBV9,ASSILAGVTDTQY
TRBJ2-1,-,TRBV10-2,ASSARGVGSYNEQF